These T cell receptor beta chains were read from a single sample in a study of OX40 agonist ivuxolimab in advanced cancers. Using immunoSEQ multiplex PCR, the repertoire was profiled, and TCRdb retains in-frame clones only, with some absent. The sample lists 75,000 to 95,000 clones, about 90% seen once, with 10% in the top ten. The source was CD4+ or CD8+ T cells sorted from blood, collected in a trial of the OX40 agonist ivuxolimab. Receptors were obtained from an adult with an advanced solid tumor such as melanoma, head and neck, liver or kidney cancer. Both conserved end residues are part of each CDR3. The order of the fields is V gene, D gene, clone size, J gene, CDR3 DNA, CDR3 protein. D genes are given only for firm matches. The size entry is marked missing in some rows and otherwise reads once, few, many or a size class.

>TRBV7-9|NA|NA|TRBJ1-6
TGTGCCAGCAGCTTGGGTGGAAGGGGTAATTCACCCCTCCACTTT
CASSLGGRGNSPLHF
>TRBV7-9|TRBD2|NA|TRBJ2-7
TGTGCCAGCAGCTTAGGACGTTCTGGACTAGCGGGTTACGAGCAGTACTTC
CASSLGRSGLAGYEQYF
>TRBV5-8|TRBD2|NA|TRBJ2-5
TGTGCCAGCAGCCCGGGAGCGGGAGGGTTCCAAGAGACCCAGTACTTC
CASSPGAGGFQETQYF
>TRBV6-5|NA|NA|TRBJ1-4
TGTGCCAGCAGTTACTTCAACTCAGGGGAAAAACTGTTTTTT
CASSYFNSGEKLFF
>TRBV20-1|NA|NA|TRBJ2-1
TGCAGTACAAGCAAGGGGGATGAGCAGTTCTTC
CSTSKGDEQFF
>TRBV2|TRBD1|NA|TRBJ1-2
TGTGCCAGCTATGAATGGGACAGCTCTAACTATGGCTACACCTTC
CASYEWDSSNYGYTF
>TRBV5-1|NA|NA|TRBJ2-3
TGCGCCAGCAGCTTGTTGCGGATACCTGATACGCAGTATTTT
CASSLLRIPDTQYF
>TRBV19|TRBD1|NA|TRBJ2-1
TGTGCCAGTACCTCGGGACAGGGGGGAAGAAGTGAGCAGTTCTTC
CASTSGQGGRSEQFF
>TRBV6-1|TRBD2|NA|TRBJ2-1
TGTGCCAGCCGTGGTCTAGCGGCCCTGAGCTCCTACAATGAGCAGTTCTTC
CASRGLAALSSYNEQFF
>TRBV11-2|NA|NA|TRBJ2-2
TGTGCCAGCAGCCCTAGAGAGGGGACCGGGGAGCTGTTTTTT
CASSPREGTGELFF
>TRBV7-2|TRBD2|NA|TRBJ2-3
TGTGCCAGCAGCTTAGGGACTAGCAGTTATACGCAGTATTTT
CASSLGTSSYTQYF
>TRBV18|NA|NA|TRBJ2-7
TGTGCCAGCTCACCGAACAAGGACTACGAGCAGTACTTC
CASSPNKDYEQYF
>TRBV11-2|TRBD1|NA|TRBJ2-7
TGTGCCAGCAGCATCTCACAGGGGGCCGGAAGCCACGAGCAGTACTTC
CASSISQGAGSHEQYF
>TRBV6-1|NA|NA|TRBJ2-5
TGTGCCAGCAGTGATTGGGGGGGGCGAGAGACCCAGTACTTC
CASSDWGGRETQYF
>TRBV2|NA|NA|TRBJ1-2
TGTGCCAGCAGTGAAGCCGCGACCGGTTATGGCTACACCTTC
CASSEAATGYGYTF
>TRBV5-1|NA|NA|TRBJ2-7
TGCGCCAGCAGCTCATACTACGAGCAGTACTTC
CASSSYYEQYF
>TRBV12-5|NA|NA|TRBJ1-2
TGTGCTAGTGGTTTGCAGGGCTATGGCTACACCTTC
CASGLQGYGYTF
>TRBV28|NA|NA|TRBJ2-3
TGTGCCAGCAGTCCGCAAGGTTTGGGAGATACGCAGTATTTT
CASSPQGLGDTQYF
>TRBV2|NA|NA|TRBJ2-5
TGTGCCAGCAGTAGTGAGTACCAAGAGACCCAGTACTTC
CASSSEYQETQYF
>TRBV7-9|TRBD1|NA|TRBJ2-7
TGTGCCAGCAGCTTATCAGGGGGCGACTACGAGCAGTACTTC
CASSLSGGDYEQYF
>TRBV28|NA|once|TRBJ1-5
TGTGCCAGCAGTTCCGGGGGACTGGGTCAGCCCCAGCATTTT
CASSSGGLGQPQHF
>TRBV29-1|NA|NA|TRBJ1-1
TGCAGCGTGAACCCGGGGGGTATCACTGAAGCTTTCTTT
CSVNPGGITEAFF
>TRBV7-9|TRBD1|NA|TRBJ2-7
TGTGCCAGCAGCTTAACCCGGGACAGGGGGCTCTACGAGCAGTACTTC
CASSLTRDRGLYEQYF
>TRBV4-1|TRBD1|NA|TRBJ2-2
TGCGCCAGCAGCCCGGGGACAGGATGGGCCGGGGAGCTGTTTTTT
CASSPGTGWAGELFF
>TRBV7-6|NA|once|TRBJ1-1
TGTGCCAGCAGCTTGGGACAAGCCACTGAAGCTTTCTTT
CASSLGQATEAFF
>TRBV2|NA|NA|TRBJ2-1
TGTGCCAGCAGTCAAGAGCGTGATGAGCAGTTCTTC
CASSQERDEQFF
>TRBV10-3|TRBD1|NA|TRBJ2-7
TGTGCCATACGGGACAGCTCCTACGAGCAGTACTTC
CAIRDSSYEQYF
>TRBV5-1|NA|NA|TRBJ2-5
TGCGCCAGCAGCGCCACTCGACAGGGGAGGGGAGAGACCCAGTACTTC
CASSATRQGRGETQYF
>TRBV19|NA|NA|TRBJ2-7
TGTGCCACCAGTACCGCTAGCCCAAGCGACGAGCAGTACTTC
CATSTASPSDEQYF
>TRBV5-6|NA|NA|TRBJ2-2
TGTGCCAGCAGCCCTGACTGGGTCGGGGAGCTGTTTTTT
CASSPDWVGELFF